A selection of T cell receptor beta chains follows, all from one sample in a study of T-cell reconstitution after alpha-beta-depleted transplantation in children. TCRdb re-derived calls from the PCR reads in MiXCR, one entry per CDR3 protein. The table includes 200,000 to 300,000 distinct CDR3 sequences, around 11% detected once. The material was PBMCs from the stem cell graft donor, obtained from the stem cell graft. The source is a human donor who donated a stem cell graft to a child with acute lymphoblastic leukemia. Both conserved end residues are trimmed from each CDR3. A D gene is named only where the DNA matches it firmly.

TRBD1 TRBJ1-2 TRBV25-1 ASSGNRGYYGYT
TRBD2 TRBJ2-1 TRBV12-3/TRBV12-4 ASSPASGPYNEQF
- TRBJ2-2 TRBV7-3 ASSSRRGSGELF
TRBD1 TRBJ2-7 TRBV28 ASRLTGDYEQY
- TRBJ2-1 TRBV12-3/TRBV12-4 ASQSSPYNEQF
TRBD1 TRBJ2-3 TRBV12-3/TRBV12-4 ASSSRTGLFGDTQY
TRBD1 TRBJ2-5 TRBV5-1 ASSLRTGEYQETQY
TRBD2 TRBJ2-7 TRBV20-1 SARTPTSGIYEQY
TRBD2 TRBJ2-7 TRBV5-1 ASSLMPGLAGADEQY
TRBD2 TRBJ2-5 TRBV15 ATSRDLASGTQY
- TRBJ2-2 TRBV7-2 ASSTSREGTGELF
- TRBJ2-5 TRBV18 ASSLGLAPQETQY
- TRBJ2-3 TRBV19 ASIGIEGVADTQY
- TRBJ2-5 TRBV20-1 SARSGRAETQY
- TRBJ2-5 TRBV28 ASSSSTVLQETQY
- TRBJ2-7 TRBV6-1 ASSPRGYYEQY
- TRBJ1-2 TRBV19 ASSHGTSGYGYT
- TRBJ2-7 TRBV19 ASSISGASYEQY
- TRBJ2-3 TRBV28 ASSQDSLPRDTQY
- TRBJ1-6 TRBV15 ATSRDIGNSPLH
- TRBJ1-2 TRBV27 ASRQLGVGYT
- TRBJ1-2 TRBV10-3 AISGQSPVNYGYT
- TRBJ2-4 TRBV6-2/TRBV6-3 ASSYSREHAKNIQY
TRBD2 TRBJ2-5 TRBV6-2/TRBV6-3 ASSYDALAGYQETQY
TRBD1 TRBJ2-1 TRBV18 ASSRSDRDSYNEQF
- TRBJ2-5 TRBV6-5 ASSYSRTGKETQY
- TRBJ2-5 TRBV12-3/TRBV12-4 ASSLASRSTETQY
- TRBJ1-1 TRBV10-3 AISERTNTEAF
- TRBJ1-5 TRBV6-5 ASSYSPGNQPQH
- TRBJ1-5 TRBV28 ASSLAPGGPNQPQH
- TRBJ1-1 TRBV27 ASSLRSEITEAF
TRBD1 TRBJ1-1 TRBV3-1 ASSQGTGGNTEAF
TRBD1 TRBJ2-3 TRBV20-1 SARSYGQGDTDTQY
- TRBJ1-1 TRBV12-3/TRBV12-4 ASGLQGLMNTEAF
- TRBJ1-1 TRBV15 ATSNTGNTEAF
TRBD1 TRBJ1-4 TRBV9 ASSPTGTANEKLF
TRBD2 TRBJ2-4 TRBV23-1 ASFPAGGLTKNIQY
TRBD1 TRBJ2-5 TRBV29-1 SAGQGKSETQY
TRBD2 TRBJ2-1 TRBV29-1 SVEGQGLNFLSSVGRFGNEQF
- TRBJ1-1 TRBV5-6 ASTFLFRDTEAF
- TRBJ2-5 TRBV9 ASSETGRYQETQY
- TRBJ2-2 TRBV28 ASHRGAGYSGNTGELF
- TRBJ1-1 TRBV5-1 ASSRQDRNTEAF
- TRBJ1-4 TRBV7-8 ASTPRGTEELF
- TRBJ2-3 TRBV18 ASSPSAGSTDTQY
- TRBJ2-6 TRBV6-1 ASSDRSSGANVLT
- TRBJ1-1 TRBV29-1 SVVIWRTEAF
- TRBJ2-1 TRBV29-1 SVLKVAETPYNEQF
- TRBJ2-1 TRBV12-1 ASSPRLRGDGNEQF
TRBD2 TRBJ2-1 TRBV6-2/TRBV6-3 ASRRAGGIHNEQF
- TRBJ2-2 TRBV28 ASRGEAWEDTGELF
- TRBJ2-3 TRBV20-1 SARRVEGVTDTQY
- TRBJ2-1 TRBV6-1 ASILALRNEQF
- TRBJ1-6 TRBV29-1 SGGLRQTSNSPLH
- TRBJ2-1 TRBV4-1 ASSPRGGRAADEQF
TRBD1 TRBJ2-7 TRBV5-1 ASSLEGQGAPYEQY
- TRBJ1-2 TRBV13 ASSLQSRGYT